This is a list of T cell receptor beta chains from one sample in a study of Ad26.COV2.S vaccination and SARS-CoV-2 variants. Repertoires were generated with immunoSEQ multiplex PCR, while TCRdb's copy carries only in-frame clones and drops some. Here the sample spans about 460,000 clones, roughly nine tenths being singletons. The source was peripheral blood, collected in a trial of Ad26.COV2.S vaccine versus placebo. These receptors all stem from a person between 18 and 65 years old who received the Ad26.COV2.S COVID-19 vaccine or a placebo. The CDR3 runs from the conserved cysteine through the conserved F or W. The order of the fields is clone size, D gene, J gene, V gene, CDR3 protein, CDR3 DNA. The D gene is left open where the match is weak. The size of a clone is reported for some rows only, either as once, few or many, or as a class for expanded clones.

>NA|NA|TRBJ2-7|TRBV19
CASSRSGVESSYEQYF
TGTGCCAGTTCCCGTTCGGGGGTCGAGAGCTCCTACGAGCAGTACTTC
>NA|NA|TRBJ1-1|TRBV25-1
CASSGGGVTEAFF
TGTGCCAGCAGTGGGGGAGGGGTCACTGAAGCTTTCTTT
>NA|NA|TRBJ1-2|TRBV5-1
CASSLVGEANYGYTF
TGCGCCAGCAGCTTGGTGGGGGAGGCTAACTATGGCTACACCTTC
>NA|NA|TRBJ1-1|TRBV9
CASSAWGGANTEAFF
TGTGCCAGCAGCGCCTGGGGAGGAGCTAACACTGAAGCTTTCTTT
>NA|NA|TRBJ2-1|TRBV18
CASSPVGGDVHEQFF
TGTGCCAGCTCACCTGTTGGGGGCGATGTCCATGAGCAGTTCTTC
>NA|NA|TRBJ1-1|TRBV28
CASSQRTVKNTEAFF
TGTGCCAGCAGTCAGAGGACAGTAAAGAACACTGAAGCTTTCTTT
>once|TRBD1|TRBJ2-7|TRBV7-2
CASSLDGGQGAYEQYF
TGTGCCAGCAGCTTAGACGGGGGACAGGGGGCGTACGAGCAGTACTTC
>NA|NA|TRBJ1-2|TRBV10-3
CAISVGDTYGYTF
TGTGCCATCAGTGTGGGGGACACCTATGGCTACACCTTC
>NA|TRBD1|TRBJ2-7|TRBV4-1
CASSRGQVAREQYF
TGCGCCAGCAGCCGAGGACAGGTTGCTAGGGAGCAGTACTTC
>once|NA|TRBJ1-2|TRBV5-1
CASSLELGIGYTF
TGCGCCAGCAGCTTGGAGCTCGGGATTGGCTACACCTTC
>once|TRBD1|TRBJ2-4|TRBV7-8
CASSLEGGQGDIQYF
TGTGCCAGCAGCTTAGAGGGGGGACAGGGGGACATTCAGTACTTC
>NA|TRBD1|TRBJ1-1|TRBV9
CASSAPTGAEGTEAFF
TGTGCCAGCAGCGCGCCTACAGGGGCGGAGGGCACTGAAGCTTTCTTT
>NA|TRBD1|TRBJ2-5|TRBV5-6
CASSLDRGETQYF
TGTGCCAGCAGCTTGGACAGGGGTGAGACCCAGTACTTC
>NA|NA|TRBJ2-7|TRBV19
CASSGQNAYEQYF
TGTGCCAGTAGTGGACAGAATGCCTACGAGCAGTACTTC
>NA|NA|TRBJ2-3|TRBV4-3
CASSQSLGVTDTQYF
TGCGCCAGCAGCCAAAGCTTGGGGGTAACAGATACGCAGTATTTT
>NA|NA|TRBJ1-1|TRBV10-2
CASTRETEAFF
TGCGCCAGCACTCGGGAGACTGAAGCTTTCTTT